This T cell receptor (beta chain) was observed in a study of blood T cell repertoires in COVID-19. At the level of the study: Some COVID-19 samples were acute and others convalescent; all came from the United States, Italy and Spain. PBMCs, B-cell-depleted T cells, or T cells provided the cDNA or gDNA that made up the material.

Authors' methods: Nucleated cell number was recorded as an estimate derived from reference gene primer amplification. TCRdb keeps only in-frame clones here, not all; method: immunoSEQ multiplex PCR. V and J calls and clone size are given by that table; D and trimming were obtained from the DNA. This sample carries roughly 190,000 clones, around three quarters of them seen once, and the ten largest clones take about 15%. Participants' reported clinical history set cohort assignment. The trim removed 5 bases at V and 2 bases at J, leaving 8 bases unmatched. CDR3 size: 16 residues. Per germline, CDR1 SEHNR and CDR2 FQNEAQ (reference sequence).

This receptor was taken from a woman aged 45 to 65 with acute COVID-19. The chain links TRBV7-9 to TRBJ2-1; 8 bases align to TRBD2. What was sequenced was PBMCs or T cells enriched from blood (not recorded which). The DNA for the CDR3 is TGTGCCAGCAGCGCTACGACTAGCGATACCTACAATGAGCAGTTCTTC. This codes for CASSATTSDTYNEQFF.